What follows are 8 T cell receptor beta chains derived from one specimen sequenced in a study of beta chain features in type 1 diabetes. Study conclusions and caveats: TCRB CDR3s from Type 1 diabetes patients were moderately but significantly shorter in all four CD4+ subsets.

Expressed TCRB transcripts were sequenced because the entire RNA isolate underwent reverse transcription. The table came from immunoSEQ multiplex PCR; TCRdb's copy has only in-frame clones and leaves some out. The sample has about 230,000 clones; roughly 16% are singletons. These receptors have no known antigen. The source material was naive CD4+ T cells from blood. The receptors come from a man aged 25 to 45 with type 1 diabetes.

The chain is built from TRBV21-1 and TRBJ2-7; TRBD1 is taken as the D call from the table, unchecked against the DNA. TRBV21-1 is classified as a pseudogene. The CDR3 has 14 amino acids. CDR3 sequence reads: CASSKMGRPYEQYF. As DNA, the CDR3 is TGTGCCAGCAGCAAGATGGGCCGGCCCTACGAGCAGTACTTC.

The genes are TRBV7-2 and TRBJ2-7, with unresolved D. Germline V CDR1 and CDR2: SGHTA, FQGNSA. Trimming shortened V by 5 bases and J by 5 bases, and 13 bases separated the two germline ends. The CDR3 runs 13 residues. The CDR3 protein is CASSSRTAHEQYF. The CDR3 DNA follows: TGTGCCAGCAGCAGCCGGACGGCCCACGAGCAGTACTTC.

This chain links TRBV5-1 with TRBJ2-7; D not resolved. V gave up 1 base and J gave up 0 bases, with 8 bases separating them. CDR3 length: 14 amino acids. CDR1 SGHRS and CDR2 YFSETQ come from the germline V gene. Here the CDR3 DNA reads TGCGCCAGCAGCTTGCTCCTTAGCTCCTACGAGCAGTACTTC. Protein product: CASSLLLSSYEQYF. The variable domain in full, completed from reference TRBV5-1 and TRBJ2-7, reads KAGVTQTPRYLIKTRGQQVTLSCSPISGHRSVSWYQQTPGQGLQFLFEYFSETQRNKGNFPGRFSGRQFSNSRSEMNVSTLELGDSALYLCASSLLLSSYEQYFGPGTRLTVT.

This clone was detected only a few times. V gene TRBV4-1 combines with J gene TRBJ2-1, with 7 bases aligning to TRBD1. The CDR3 length is 16 residues. Per the germline V gene, CDR1 is MGHRA and CDR2 is YSYEKL. V was pared by 3 bases and J by 4 bases, with 9 bases of the junction left unmatched. The CDR3 loop is CASSQPGQRAYNEQFF. CDR3 in DNA: TGCGCCAGCAGCCAGCCGGGACAGCGAGCATACAATGAGCAGTTCTTC.

This clone has a count of ten or more. The chain couples TRBV14 to TRBJ2-1, with D unclear. Trimming took 4 bases from V and 8 from J, leaving 15 bases between them. This CDR3 is 14 amino acids long. The germline V gene encodes CDR1 SGHDN and CDR2 FVKESK. CDR3 amino acids: CASSLDWGIHEQFF. Here the CDR3 DNA reads TGTGCCAGCAGCCTAGACTGGGGAATCCATGAGCAGTTCTTC.

Concerning this clone itself: This sample also contains other DNA sequences that code for the same CDR3. The chain has TRBV2 and TRBJ2-1, with no clear D. V shed 5 bases and J shed 4 bases, with 6 bases lying between them. CDR3 length equals 12 residues. Germline assignment: CDR1 SNHLY and CDR2 FYNNEI. The CDR3 is CASSSDYNEQFF. The CDR3 DNA sequence: TGTGCCAGCAGTAGTGATTACAATGAGCAGTTCTTC.

V usage is TRBV28 and J usage is TRBJ2-3; D unclear. Germline-derived CDR1 and CDR2 are MDHEN and SYDVKM. Trimming stripped 6 bases from V and 7 bases from J, with 11 bases between. This CDR3 has 12 amino acids. The CDR3 region has the DNA TGTGCCAGCAGGACTGGGCAGAATACGCAGTATTTT. It specifies CASRTGQNTQYF.

V gene TRBV7-2 combines with J gene TRBJ2-1; 8 positions match TRBD2. With 5 bases clipped from V and 7 bases from J, the junction kept 7 bases outside the gene matches. This CDR3 region has 14 residues. Germline V gene sequence: CDR1 SGHTA, CDR2 FQGNSA. CDR3 bases: TGTGCCAGCAGCCCCTCGCGGGGGGCGAATGAGCAGTTCTTC. Protein sequence: CASSPSRGANEQFF. Supplemented by reference TRBV7-2 and TRBJ2-1, the full variable domain reads GAGVSQSPSNKVTEKGKDVELRCDPISGHTALYWYRQSLGQGLEFLIYFQGNSAPDKSGLPSDRFSAERTGGSVSTLTIQRTQQEDSAVYLCASSPSRGANEQFFGPGTRLTVL.